A single sample gave rise to the 20 T cell receptor beta chains below, sequenced in a study of T cells in Graves' hyperthyroidism and ophthalmopathy. RNA transcripts gave rise to amplified TCR beta CDR3 regions. An initial round of RT-PCR targeting the TCR CDR3 relied on the HTBI primer set. TCRdb passed the multiplex PCR reads through MiXCR, listing each CDR3 protein once. The data contain 300,000 or so distinct CDR3 sequences, around a sixth of them singletons. The sample comprised blood. The receptors derive from a man aged 30 to 45 with Graves' hyperthyroidism.

This clonotype was observed many times. The chain carries TRBV20-1 and TRBJ1-1; no firm D call. Per the germline V gene, CDR1 is DFQATT and CDR2 is SNEGSKA (reference sequence). The V end was cut by 6 bases, the J end by 8 bases, with 22 bases between. This CDR3 is built from 14 residues. CDR3 DNA sequence: TGCAGTGCCCGAAGTGAAGGCAGAATAATAGAAGCTTTCTTT. This encodes CSARSEGRIIEAFF.

The V gene is TRBV2, the J gene TRBJ1-5; the match to TRBD1 covers 12 bases. Germline-derived CDR1 and CDR2 are SNHLY and FYNNEI. This CDR3 has 17 residues. The trim removed 8 bases at V and 3 bases at J, leaving 11 bases unmatched. For the CDR3, the DNA is TGTGCCAGCCCGCGCAACAGGGACAGGGGGCCCAATCAGCCCCAGCATTTT. It yields the protein CASPRNRDRGPNQPQHF. The full variable domain, with the rest looked up from reference TRBV2 and TRBJ1-5, is EPEVTQTPSHQVTQMGQEVILRCVPISNHLYFYWYRQILGQKVEFLVSFYNNEISEKSEIFDDQFSVERPDGSNFTLKIRSTKLEDSAMYFCASPRNRDRGPNQPQHFGDGTRLSIL.

This clonotype has only a few counts. The CDR3 loop is CASSPPSGTGNEKLFF. The CDR3 nucleotides are TGTGCCAGCTCACCCCCGAGCGGGACAGGGAATGAAAAACTGTTTTTT. This chain connects TRBV18 to TRBJ1-4; 9 nucleotides agree with TRBD1. The ends lost 3 bases at V and 5 bases at J; junction bases unmatched: 7. Germline-derived CDR1 and CDR2 are KGHSH and LQKENI. The CDR3 has 16 residues. Full variable domain (rest looked up from reference TRBV18 and TRBJ1-4): NAGVMQNPRHLVRRRGQEARLRCSPMKGHSHVYWYRQLPEEGLKFMVYLQKENIIDESGMPKERFSAEFPKEGPSILRIQQVVRGDSAAYFCASSPPSGTGNEKLFFGSGTQLSVL.

This clonotype turned up a few times. This chain uses TRBV28 with TRBJ1-3, with D uncertain. Trimming took 11 bases from V and 0 from J, leaving 14 bases between them. Looked up from germline, CDR1 is MDHEN and CDR2 is SYDVKM. The CDR3 loop spans 14 amino acids. CDR3 nucleotide sequence: TGTGCCGCCGGAGGGTGGACCTCTGGAAACACCATATATTTT. Encoded protein: CAAGGWTSGNTIYF.

This clonotype was observed at least ten times. V and J are TRBV28 and TRBJ2-7; D is possibly TRBD2 (6 bases). Germline V lookup: CDR1 MDHEN, CDR2 SYDVKM. This CDR3 is built from 13 residues. V was shortened by 3 bases and J by 1 base, with 7 bases between the two germline ends. CDR3: CASSFAGSYEQYF. The CDR3 bases are TGTGCCAGCAGTTTCGCGGGGTCCTACGAGCAGTACTTC. The full variable domain, in which reference TRBV28 and TRBJ2-7 provide the parts outside the CDR3, is DVKVTQSSRYLVKRTGEKVFLECVQDMDHENMFWYRQDPGLGLRLIYFSYDVKMKEKGDIPEGYSVSREKKERFSLILESASTNQTSMYLCASSFAGSYEQYFGPGTRLTVT.

The V gene is TRBV19, the J gene TRBJ1-2, with TRBD1 identical over 8 bases. Germline loops: CDR1 LNHDA, CDR2 SQIVND (reference sequence). The junction had 5 bases not matched to a gene; V was cut back by 7 bases and J by 4 bases. The CDR3 is made up of 13 amino acids. The CDR3 region has the DNA TGTGCCAGTACTCAGGGGGCGCGCTATGGCTACACCTTC. Its protein product is CASTQGARYGYTF.

V usage is TRBV20-1 and J usage is TRBJ1-3, with 10 bases matching TRBD1. Germline trimming cut 1 base from V and 2 bases from J; bases unmatched to any gene: 5. The CDR3 consists of 16 residues. Germline assignment: CDR1 DFQATT and CDR2 SNEGSKA (reference sequence). CDR3 nucleotides: TGCAGTGCTAGAGCTTCCGGGACAGGGGCTGGAAACACCATATATTTT. Residues: CSARASGTGAGNTIYF.

V and J are TRBV7-8 and TRBJ2-1; D unresolved. V dropped 2 bases and J dropped 9 bases, with 8 bases sitting between them. Germline lookup yields CDR1 SGHVS and CDR2 FQNEAQ. The CDR3 sequence is 12 residues long. CDR3: CASSLQAGEQFF. For the CDR3, the DNA is TGTGCCAGCAGCTTACAGGCCGGTGAGCAGTTCTTC. The full variable domain, in which reference TRBV7-8 and TRBJ2-1 provide the parts outside the CDR3, is GAGVSQSPRYKVAKRGQDVALRCDPISGHVSLFWYQQALGQGPEFLTYFQNEAQLDKSGLPSDRFFAERPEGSVSTLKIQRTQQEDSAVYLCASSLQAGEQFFGPGTRLTVL.

This clonotype was found a few times. The genes are TRBV5-1 and TRBJ2-5, with 7 bases lining up with TRBD1. The germline CDR1 and CDR2 sequences are SGHRS and YFSETQ. J gave up 4 bases and V 7 bases, and 7 bases lay outside the gene matches. The CDR3 runs to 13 residues. The CDR3 protein is CASHRGNGETQYF. For the CDR3, the DNA is TGCGCCAGCCACAGGGGCAATGGAGAGACCCAGTACTTC.

In this sample, this clonotype turned up a few times. This chain uses TRBV7-9 with TRBJ2-5; 9 nucleotides match TRBD2. Germline loops: CDR1 SEHNR, CDR2 FQNEAQ (reference sequence). V lost 2 bases, J lost 4 bases, and 8 bases stayed unmatched. The CDR3 is 16 residues long. The DNA of the CDR3 is TGTGCCAGCAGCTTATGGGCTAGCGGGACCGGAGAGACCCAGTACTTC. It is translated as CASSLWASGTGETQYF.

At least ten counts were recorded for this clonotype. V gene TRBV12-3 or TRBV12-4 combines with J gene TRBJ1-5, with no clear D. This CDR3 spans 12 amino acids. Trimming removed 6 bases at V and 5 bases at J, with 8 bases between. The DNA of the CDR3 is TGTGCCAGCAGCAGACGGTATCAGCCCCAGCATTTT. It specifies CASSRRYQPQHF.

This clonotype was counted at least ten times. CDR3 in amino acids: CASSQLTDNEQFF. The CDR3 bases are TGTGCCAGCAGCCAACTGACAGACAATGAGCAGTTCTTC. The rearrangement uses TRBV2 and TRBJ2-1; the D gene is possibly TRBD1 (5 bases). Germline CDR1 and CDR2: SNHLY and FYNNEI. The ends were cut back, 6 bases at V and 5 bases at J, with 11 bases in the middle. The CDR3 extends over 13 amino acids.

This chain uses TRBV13 with TRBJ2-1; no definite D call. CDR3 length: 12 residues. With 1 base removed from V and 10 bases from J, the gap between germline ends came to 8 bases. Germline CDR1 is PRHDT and CDR2 is FYEKMQ (reference sequence). The chain's CDR3 is CASSLDRREQFF. For the CDR3, the DNA is TGTGCCAGCAGCTTAGACAGACGGGAGCAGTTCTTC. The variable domain in full, with the rest retrieved from reference TRBV13 and TRBJ2-1, is AAGVIQSPRHLIKEKRETATLKCYPIPRHDTVYWYQQGPGQDPQFLISFYEKMQSDKGSIPDRFSAQQFSDYHSELNMSSLELGDSALYFCASSLDRREQFFGPGTRLTVL.

This clonotype was recorded at least ten times. The chain uses TRBV18 and TRBJ1-1, with 7 nucleotides matching TRBD1. Trimming cost V 1 base and J 1 base; bases outside gene matches: 0. Looked up from germline, CDR1 is KGHSH and CDR2 is LQKENI. There are 14 residues in the CDR3. For the CDR3, the DNA is TGTGCCAGCTCACCACAGGGGGCGAACACTGAAGCTTTCTTT. Its translation: CASSPQGANTEAFF.

The V and J genes are TRBV2 and TRBJ1-6; D might be TRBD1 (6 bases). Germline V gene sequence: CDR1 SNHLY, CDR2 FYNNEI. The V end lost 7 bases, the J end lost 10 bases, and 14 bases lay between the germline ends. The length of the CDR3 is 13 residues. Written as DNA, the CDR3 is TGTGCCAGCAACAGGGTACTAGGGTCACCCCTCCACTTT. It is translated as CASNRVLGSPLHF.

In the case of this clonotype: The conserved phenylalanine or tryptophan is not found at the CDR3 terminus, so this likely reflects a read error. The chain recombines TRBV19 with TRBJ1-1, with D possibly TRBD1 on 6 matching bases. Germline assignment: CDR1 LNHDA and CDR2 SQIVND (reference sequence). Trimming left V 5 bases short and J 0 bases short, with 10 bases between. The CDR3 contains 14 residues. Here the CDR3 reads CASSRGQLNTEAFL. CDR3 DNA sequence: TGTGCCAGTAGTCGCGGACAGCTGAACACTGAAGCTTTCCTT.

The chain carries TRBV7-9 and TRBJ1-1; 11 bases match TRBD1. This CDR3 is 15 amino acids long. With 3 bases clipped from V and 5 bases from J, the junction kept 5 bases outside the gene matches. CDR1 is SEHNR and CDR2 is FQNEAQ in the germline V gene (reference sequence). In DNA, the CDR3 is TGTGCCAGCAGCTTCTCGGACAGGGGGCTTACTGAAGCTTTCTTT. It encodes CASSFSDRGLTEAFF. Combining the CDR3 with reference TRBV7-9 and TRBJ1-1 gives the whole variable domain DTGVSQNPRHKITKRGQNVTFRCDPISEHNRLYWYRQTLGQGPEFLTYFQNEAQLEKSRLLSDRFSAERPKGSFSTLEIQRTEQGDSAMYLCASSFSDRGLTEAFFGQGTRLTVV.

The sample holds a few counts of this clonotype. V gene TRBV5-1 combines with J gene TRBJ2-1, with D maybe TRBD1 (8 bases). Germline CDR1 reads SGHRS; CDR2 reads YFSETQ. The V and J ends lost 7 bases and 4 bases respectively, with 18 bases between them. The CDR3 has 15 amino acids. The CDR3 reads CASRRGPSGYNEQFF. DNA of the CDR3: TGCGCCAGCCGCAGGGGGCCTAGCGGATACAATGAGCAGTTCTTC.

This clonotype was detected many times. The chain couples TRBV28 to TRBJ2-5; 11 nucleotides match TRBD1. The germline gives CDR1 MDHEN, CDR2 SYDVKM. The CDR3 sequence is 14 residues long. Trimming took 9 bases from V and 4 from J; bases not matched to a gene: 7. CDR3 protein: CASRTGGLGETQYF. As DNA, the CDR3 is TGTGCCAGTAGGACAGGGGGCTTGGGAGAGACCCAGTACTTC.

This clonotype was picked up many times. This sequence joins TRBV12-3 or TRBV12-4 and TRBJ2-7; tentatively, D is TRBD1 (6 bases). This CDR3 comprises 15 residues. The ends were cut back, 2 bases at V and 0 bases at J, with 11 bases in the middle. The CDR3, as DNA: TGTGCCAGCAGTTTATCCGAGGACAGCTCCTACGAGCAGTACTTC. Encoded protein: CASSLSEDSSYEQYF.